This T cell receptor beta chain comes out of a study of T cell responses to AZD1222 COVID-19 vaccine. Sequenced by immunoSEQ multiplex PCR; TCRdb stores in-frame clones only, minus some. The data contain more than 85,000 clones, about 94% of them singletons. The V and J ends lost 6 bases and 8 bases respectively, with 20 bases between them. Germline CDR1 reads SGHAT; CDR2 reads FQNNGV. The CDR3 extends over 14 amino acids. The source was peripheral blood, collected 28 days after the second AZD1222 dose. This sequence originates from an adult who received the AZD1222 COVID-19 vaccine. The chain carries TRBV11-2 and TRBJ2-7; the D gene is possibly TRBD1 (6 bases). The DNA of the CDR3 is TGTGCCAGCAGACAGAGTGGGACATCGGTGAAGCAGTACTTC. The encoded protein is CASRQSGTSVKQYF.